These 9 T cell receptor beta chains were all obtained from the same sample, sequenced in a study of blood T cell dynamics during melanoma immunotherapy. TCRdb keeps only in-frame clones here, not all; method: immunoSEQ multiplex PCR. This repertoire shows about 15,000 clones, around 88% found once; its top ten account for 7.8%. The time point: week 3, after first cycle of checkpoint inhibitor. This specimen consisted of blood, obtained from a patient treated with checkpoint blockade. The origin of the receptors is a human donor with melanoma.

The rearrangement links TRBV6-1 to TRBJ2-3; 10 bases fit TRBD1. Germline loops: CDR1 MNHNS, CDR2 SASEGT. The CDR3 length is 13 residues. Trimming removed 11 bases from V and 2 bases from J; junction bases left unmatched: 4. The CDR3 here is CAGGTGATDTQYF. Written as DNA, the CDR3 is TGTGCCGGAGGGACAGGGGCCACAGATACGCAGTATTTT.

This chain joins TRBV9 and TRBJ2-3, with a weak D call TRBD2 (6 bases). This CDR3 is 14 amino acids long. The germline V gene has CDR1 SGDLS and CDR2 YYNGEE. V gave up 0 bases and J gave up 3 bases, with 8 bases separating them. The CDR3 DNA reads as TGTGCCAGCAGCGTAGAACGGGAGACAGATACGCAGTATTTT. It encodes CASSVERETDTQYF.

The V call is TRBV7-8, the J call TRBJ2-5; TRBD2 might be the D (5 bases). The J call may be in error: the DNA end matches TRBJ2-7 better. Germline V lookup: CDR1 SGHVS, CDR2 FQNEAQ. There are 15 residues in the CDR3. The CDR3 sequence: CASSARRELAYEQYF. The CDR3 bases are TGTGCCAGCAGCGCCCGCCGGGAACTAGCCTACGAGCAGTACTTC.

Concerning this clone: Sequence at one end of the junction differs from germline and may be a read error. V and J are TRBV13 and TRBJ1-6; 10 bases align to TRBD1. The CDR3 is made up of 16 amino acids. CDR1 PRHDT and CDR2 FYEKMQ come from the germline V gene (reference sequence). In DNA form, the CDR3 reads TGTGCCAGCAGCATAGGGACAGGGGAGACCAATTCACCCCTCCACTTT. It translates to CASSIGTGETNSPLHF.

This chain connects TRBV9 to TRBJ2-1; TRBD2 matches at 8 bases. Germline CDR1 is SGDLS and CDR2 is YYNGEE. Trimming cost V 3 bases and J 8 bases; bases outside gene matches: 10. This CDR3 is built from 15 residues. The CDR3 DNA follows: TGTGCCAGCAGCGCCTCGGGAGGGCCTGTCGATGAGCAGTTCTTC. It yields the protein CASSASGGPVDEQFF.

The chain links TRBV5-5 to TRBJ1-1, with unresolved D. The V end was cut by 3 bases, the J end by 1 base, with 10 bases between. The CDR3 runs to 14 residues. The germline V gene has CDR1 SGHKS and CDR2 YYEKEE (reference sequence). The CDR3 loop is CASSSYWGNTEAFF. CDR3 nucleotides: TGTGCCAGCAGCTCCTATTGGGGGAACACTGAAGCTTTCTTT.

The chain uses TRBV29-1 and TRBJ1-1; D gene uncertain. CDR3 length equals 10 residues. CDR1 and CDR2 (germline): SQVTM, ANQGSEA. V dropped 7 bases and J dropped 1 base, with 4 bases sitting between them. CDR3 residues: CSAGNTEAFF. The CDR3 DNA is TGCAGCGCAGGGAACACTGAAGCTTTCTTT.

This chain uses TRBV5-1 with TRBJ2-7; TRBD2 matches at 10 bases. V lost 0 bases, J lost 5 bases, and 8 bases stayed unmatched. The V gene's germline CDR1 is SGHRS and CDR2 YFSETQ. The CDR3 contains 16 residues. The CDR3 nucleotides are TGCGCCAGCAGCTTGGCCCCAGCGGGAGGGCCCAACGAGCAGTACTTC. Translating it yields CASSLAPAGGPNEQYF.

This clone was detected once. The chain is built from TRBV29-1 and TRBJ2-7; perhaps TRBD2 as D (6 bases). Germline loops: CDR1 SQVTM, CDR2 ANQGSEA. The CDR3 sequence is 14 residues long. The V gene lost 0 bases and the J gene lost 5 bases, with 14 bases spanning the gap. Written as DNA, the CDR3 is TGCAGCGTTGAAGACGGGGTCGGAGGGGACGAGCAGTACTTC. It yields the protein CSVEDGVGGDEQYF.